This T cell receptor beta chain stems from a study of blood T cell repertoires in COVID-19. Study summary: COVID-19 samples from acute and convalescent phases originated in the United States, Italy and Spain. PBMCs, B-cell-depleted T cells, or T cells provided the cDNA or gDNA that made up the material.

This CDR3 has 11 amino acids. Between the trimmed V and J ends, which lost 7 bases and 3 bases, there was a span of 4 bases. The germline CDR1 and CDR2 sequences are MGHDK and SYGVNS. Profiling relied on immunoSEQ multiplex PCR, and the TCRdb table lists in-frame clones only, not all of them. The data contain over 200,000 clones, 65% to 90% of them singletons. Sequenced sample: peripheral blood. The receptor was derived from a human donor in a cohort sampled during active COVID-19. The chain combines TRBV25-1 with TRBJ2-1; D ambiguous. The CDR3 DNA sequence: TGTGCCAGCATCGGCTACAATGAGCAGTTCTTC. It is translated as CASIGYNEQFF.